This T cell receptor (beta chain) was sequenced in a study of regulatory T cells in long-lasting Graves disease. The overall study: Newly diagnosed Graves' patients took antithyroid drugs under 3 months.

Through Arm-PCR of CDR3 regions and iRepertoire HTBI primers, TCR beta libraries were built. One entry per CDR3 protein results from TCRdb running MiXCR on the multiplex PCR reads. In the table there are over 300,000 distinct CDR3 sequences, roughly a sixth of which are singletons. Time point denoted: newly diagnosed GD, antithyroid drugs for less than 3 months. Making the TCR library involved RNA that had been extracted from PBMCs. Criteria from the American Thyroid Association guidelines were applied to diagnose Graves' disease. CDR1 is SGHAT and CDR2 is FQDESV in the germline V gene (reference sequence). V lost 5 bases to trimming and J lost 8 bases; unmatched junction nucleotides: 8. The CDR3 is 13 amino acids. In this sample, this clonotype turned up many times.

The V call is TRBV11-1, the J call TRBJ1-2, with TRBD1 matching 7 bases. Sequencing was performed on peripheral blood mononuclear cells (PBMCs), taken at new diagnosis, from a patient treated with antithyroid drugs. The clonotype was recovered from a female donor with Graves disease. The CDR3: CASSTDRDGGYTF. CDR3 sequence (DNA): TGTGCCAGCAGCACAGACAGGGACGGGGGCTACACCTTC.